Each of the 3 T cell receptor beta chains below was sequenced from the same sample in a study of blood T cell repertoires in COVID-19 (dated by TCRdb to the early 2020s). Libraries were made using the immunoSEQ multiplex PCR assay. TCRdb took this table from immuneACCESS and kept in-frame rearrangements with V and J called. Such tables lack part of the clones; where checked against another copy, unresolved V genes explain under half of the gap, and the rest is unexplained. This sample is represented by 85,000 to 90,000 clones; approximately 89% of them were singletons. The biggest ten clones account for roughly 2.3% of the sample. The sample taken for sequencing was peripheral blood. Receptor source: a human donor with active COVID-19. The donor label of this sample is uncertain.

V usage is TRBV18 and J usage is TRBJ2-3; D not certain. Looked up from germline, CDR1 is KGHSH and CDR2 is LQKENI. V was clipped by 2 bases and J by 6 bases, with 9 bases between them. CDR3 size: 13 residues. In DNA, the CDR3 is TGTGCCAGCTCACCAGGTCCTGAGGATACGCAGTATTTT. Protein sequence: CASSPGPEDTQYF.

This clone was recorded only once. V is TRBV3-1 (or the pseudogene TRBV3-2) and J is TRBJ1-4, with 7 bases aligning to TRBD1. The germline CDR1 and CDR2 sequences are LGHDT and YNNKEL (reference sequence). J was trimmed by 5 bases and V by 4 bases; bases with no gene match: 7. There are 15 residues in the CDR3. CDR3: CASSRDRVLNEKLFF. The CDR3 DNA reads TGTGCCAGCAGCCGTGACAGGGTGCTGAATGAAAAACTGTTTTTT.

The rearrangement links TRBV3-1 (or the pseudogene TRBV3-2) to TRBJ2-2, with TRBD1 identical over 11 bases. Germline V gene lookup returns CDR1 LGHDT and CDR2 YNNKEL (reference sequence). The CDR3 is 16 amino acids. V shed 4 bases and J 7 bases; nucleotides not matched to a gene: 8. CDR3 region: CASSPRDRGKVGELFF. DNA of the CDR3: TGTGCCAGCAGCCCGCGGGACAGGGGGAAGGTCGGGGAGCTGTTTTTT.